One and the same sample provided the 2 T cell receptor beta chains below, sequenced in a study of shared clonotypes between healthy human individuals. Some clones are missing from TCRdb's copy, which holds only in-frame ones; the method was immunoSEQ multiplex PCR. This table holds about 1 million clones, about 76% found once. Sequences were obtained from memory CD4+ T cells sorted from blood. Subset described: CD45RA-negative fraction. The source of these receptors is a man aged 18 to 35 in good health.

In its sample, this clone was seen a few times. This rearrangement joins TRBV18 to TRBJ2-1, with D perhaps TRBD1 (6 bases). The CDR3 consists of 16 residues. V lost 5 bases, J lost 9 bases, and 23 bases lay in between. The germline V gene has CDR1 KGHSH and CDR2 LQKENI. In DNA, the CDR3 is TGTGCCAGCTCAGGACTGGGAACAGGGAGTTGGACTGAGCAGTTCTTC. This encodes CASSGLGTGSWTEQFF.

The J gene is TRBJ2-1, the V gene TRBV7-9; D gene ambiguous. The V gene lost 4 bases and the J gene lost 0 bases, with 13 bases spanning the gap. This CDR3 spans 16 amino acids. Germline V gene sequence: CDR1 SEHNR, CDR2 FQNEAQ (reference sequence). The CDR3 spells CASSYGRTSSYNEQFF. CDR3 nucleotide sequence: TGTGCCAGCAGCTACGGCAGGACGAGCTCCTACAATGAGCAGTTCTTC.